The 9 T cell receptor beta chains below were found in one sample sequenced in a study of identical twins (dated by TCRdb to the mid-2010s). The library was produced with 5' RACE. Sequencing was carried out with an Illumina HiSeq 2000. TCRdb handled the public reads itself, with Q25 trimming in fastp and clone calling in MiXCR, and kept productive beta chains. Each entry is one CDR3 protein sequence, shown with its most common DNA and genes. The sample table contains about 470,000 distinct CDR3 sequences; only one count was recorded for 20% to 25% of them. The ten largest clonotypes hold around 3% of the sample. The same sample was also studied in work on T cells expressing NK-cell markers.

The sequenced sample was CD4+ T cells sorted from blood. Every receptor here comes from a woman under 30 in good health.

This clonotype was seen ten or more times. Germline and junction disagree at one end, which may indicate a read error. The chain employs TRBV7-2 and TRBJ2-5; 7 positions match TRBD2. The CDR3 has 13 amino acids. Germline values: CDR1 SGHTA, CDR2 FQGNSA. DNA of the CDR3: TGTGCCAGCAGCTTAGGTGTGCGGGAGAGCCAGTACTTC. Encoded protein: CASSLGVRESQYF.

This clonotype was recorded a few times. The chain recombines TRBV29-1 with TRBJ2-3, with unresolved D. Germline V gene data show CDR1 as SQVTM and CDR2 as ANQGSEA. Between the trimmed V and J ends, which lost 5 bases and 2 bases, there was a span of 8 bases. The CDR3 spans 12 residues. The CDR3, as DNA: TGCAGCGTTAAACATGTCACAGATACGCAGTATTTT. Protein: CSVKHVTDTQYF.

This clonotype appeared a few times. J is TRBJ2-1 and V is TRBV29-1; no definite D call. The V end was cut by 5 bases, the J end by 5 bases, with 4 bases between. The CDR3 sequence is 10 residues long. Looked up from germline, CDR1 is SQVTM and CDR2 is ANQGSEA. CDR3 region: CSVSNNEQFF. Written as DNA, the CDR3 is TGCAGCGTTAGTAACAATGAGCAGTTCTTC.

This clonotype showed up just a few times. The chain employs TRBV3-1 and TRBJ2-3; D is uncertain. Between the trimmed V and J ends, which lost 2 bases and 5 bases, there was a span of 8 bases. The CDR3 is 13 amino acids. Germline V gene lookup returns CDR1 LGHDT and CDR2 YNNKEL (reference sequence). Here the CDR3 reads CASSQRIEDTQYF. The CDR3 nucleotides read TGTGCCAGCAGCCAACGGATAGAAGATACGCAGTATTTT.

This chain joins TRBV20-1 and TRBJ2-7, with D uncertain. The CDR3 extends over 11 amino acids. Trimming removed 3 bases from V and 4 bases from J, with 7 bases in between. CDR1 is DFQATT and CDR2 is SNEGSKA in the germline V gene (reference sequence). The CDR3 DNA is TGCAGTGCTAGTGTTGGATACGAGCAGTACTTC. It is translated as CSASVGYEQYF.

This clonotype was found many times. The chain combines TRBV12-3 or TRBV12-4 with TRBJ2-3; D is possibly TRBD1 (5 bases). The germline V and J ends were trimmed by 3 bases and 4 bases, with 14 bases remaining between them. This CDR3 has 15 residues. The DNA for the CDR3 is TGTGCCAGCAGTTTGGGCAGGGTACATTCAGATACGCAGTATTTT. As protein: CASSLGRVHSDTQYF.

This chain connects TRBV5-1 to TRBJ2-7; D remains unclear. The CDR3 length is 15 residues. Trimming removed 8 bases at V and 0 bases at J, with 18 bases between. Germline V lookup: CDR1 SGHRS, CDR2 YFSETQ. The CDR3 is CARRPNGRSSYEQYF. DNA of the CDR3: TGCGCCAGGCGCCCAAACGGTAGGAGCTCCTACGAGCAGTACTTC.

This sequence joins TRBV12-3 or TRBV12-4 and TRBJ2-7; D is unclear. Trimming took 3 bases from V and 1 from J, leaving 7 bases between them. CDR3 size: 13 residues. In DNA, the CDR3 is TGTGCCAGCAGTTTTCCTAATTCCTACGAGCAGTACTTC. Its protein product is CASSFPNSYEQYF.

This clonotype was counted between two and nine times. The chain carries TRBV6-1 and TRBJ2-7; TRBD2 aligns across 10 bases. Germline V gene data show CDR1 as MNHNS and CDR2 as SASEGT. The length of the CDR3 is 14 residues. J was trimmed by 3 bases and V by 6 bases; bases with no gene match: 5. The CDR3 here is CASRPGLANYEQYF. As DNA, the CDR3 is TGTGCCAGCAGACCGGGACTAGCGAACTACGAGCAGTACTTC.